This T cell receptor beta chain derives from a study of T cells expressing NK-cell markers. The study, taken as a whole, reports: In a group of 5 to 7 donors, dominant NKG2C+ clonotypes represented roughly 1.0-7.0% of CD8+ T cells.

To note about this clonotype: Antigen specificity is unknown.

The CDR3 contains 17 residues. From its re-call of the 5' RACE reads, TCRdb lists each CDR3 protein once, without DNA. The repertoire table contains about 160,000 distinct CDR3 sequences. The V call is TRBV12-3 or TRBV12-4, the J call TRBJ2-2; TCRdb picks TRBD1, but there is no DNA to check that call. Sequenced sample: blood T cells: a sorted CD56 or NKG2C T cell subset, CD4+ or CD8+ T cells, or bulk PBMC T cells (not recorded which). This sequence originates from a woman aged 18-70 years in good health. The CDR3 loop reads CASSLNSIARGRGELFF.